Shown below are 18 T cell receptor beta chains from a single sample sequenced in a study of control samples from healthy donors and cancer patients. Profiled with immunoSEQ multiplex PCR; TCRdb holds only in-frame clones, not every one. The sample records some 13,000 clones, approximately 80% being singletons. Material: formalin-fixed, paraffin-embedded tissue. The receptors derive from a male donor with melanoma.

V is TRBV7-2 and J is TRBJ2-7; maybe TRBD2 (5 bases). Germline V gene lookup returns CDR1 SGHTA and CDR2 FQGNSA. CDR3 length: 15 amino acids. V was trimmed by 3 bases and J by 2 bases, leaving 14 bases between them. CDR3 sequence: CASSLREAVTYEQYF. The CDR3 region has the DNA TGTGCCAGCAGCTTGCGAGAAGCGGTTACCTACGAGCAGTACTTC. The complete variable domain, with remaining parts taken from reference TRBV7-2 and TRBJ2-7, reads GAGVSQSPSNKVTEKGKDVELRCDPISGHTALYWYRQSLGQGLEFLIYFQGNSAPDKSGLPSDRFSAERTGGSVSTLTIQRTQQEDSAVYLCASSLREAVTYEQYFGPGTRLTVT.

The J gene is TRBJ2-2, the V gene TRBV9, with D hard to call. The CDR3 covers 14 residues. Germline V CDR1 and CDR2: SGDLS, YYNGEE. Trimming cost V 4 bases and J 1 base, with 8 bases left between them. The DNA of the CDR3 is TGTGCCAGCAGCCTTAGCCTGAACACCGGGGAGCTGTTTTTT. Translation gives CASSLSLNTGELFF.

Only a few counts were recorded for this clone. CDR3 coding DNA: TGTGCCAGCAGCTTGGGTCAGGGTAAAAACATTCAGTACTTC. Its protein product is CASSLGQGKNIQYF. This rearrangement joins TRBV5-4 to TRBJ2-4; D is possibly TRBD1 (5 bases). The germline gives CDR1 SGHNT, CDR2 YYREEE (reference sequence). This CDR3 has 14 residues. V shed 0 bases and J shed 4 bases, with 8 bases lying between them.

The chain links TRBV7-8 to TRBJ2-2; TRBD2 matches 8 bases. Germline trimming cut 6 bases from V and 4 bases from J; bases unmatched to any gene: 7. This CDR3 spans 15 amino acids. Germline CDR1 and CDR2: SGHVS and FQNEAQ. Here the CDR3 reads CASSPSGGGTGELFF. The CDR3 DNA is TGTGCCAGCAGTCCGAGCGGGGGTGGCACCGGGGAGCTGTTTTTT.

The chain carries TRBV2 and TRBJ2-1; TRBD2 aligns across 10 bases. V was pared by 2 bases and J by 10 bases, with 11 bases of the junction left unmatched. Per the germline V gene, CDR1 is SNHLY and CDR2 is FYNNEI. This CDR3 contains 16 residues. The CDR3 sequence: CASSEPSGLAIWEQFF. In DNA form, the CDR3 reads TGTGCCAGCAGTGAACCCTCGGGACTAGCGATCTGGGAGCAGTTCTTC.

The chain links TRBV11-2 to TRBJ2-1, with 7 positions matching TRBD1. J gave up 8 bases and V 2 bases, and 6 bases lay outside the gene matches. Germline V CDR1 and CDR2: SGHAT, FQNNGV. The CDR3 is made up of 14 amino acids. The chain's CDR3 is CASSLKRQGYEQFF. The DNA of the CDR3 is TGTGCCAGCAGCTTAAAACGACAGGGCTATGAGCAGTTCTTC.

This clone occurred once. The chain joins TRBV12-3 or TRBV12-4 to TRBJ2-1, with a weak D call TRBD2 (5 bases). The CDR3 is 12 amino acids. The CDR3 protein is CASRDGVNEQFF. For the CDR3, the DNA is TGTGCTAGCCGCGACGGGGTCAATGAGCAGTTCTTC.

J is TRBJ1-2 and V is TRBV4-3; D is unresolved. Germline loops: CDR1 LGHNA, CDR2 YSLEER. The V end lost 3 bases, the J end lost 5 bases, and 10 bases lay between the germline ends. This CDR3 is built from 13 residues. The CDR3 is CASSQTGVYGYTF. The CDR3 bases are TGCGCCAGCAGCCAGACCGGAGTTTATGGCTACACCTTC.

In nucleotides, the CDR3 is TGTGCCAGCAGCTTAGGTCTGCTGACATCCTACGAGCAGTACTTC. Translation gives CASSLGLLTSYEQYF. The V gene is TRBV7-9, the J gene TRBJ2-7; D unclear. Trimming took off 1 base at V and 1 base at J, with 11 bases between the two ends. CDR1 SEHNR and CDR2 FQNEAQ come from the germline V gene (reference sequence). The CDR3 is 15 amino acids.

The gene calls are TRBV5-4 and TRBJ2-7, with unresolved D. The CDR3 extends over 15 amino acids. Trimming stripped 0 bases from V and 2 bases from J, with 12 bases between. Germline CDR1 reads SGHNT; CDR2 reads YYREEE (reference sequence). CDR3 sequence reads: CASSLASGLTYEQYF. The DNA of the CDR3 is TGTGCCAGCAGCTTGGCGTCGGGTTTAACCTACGAGCAGTACTTC.

This chain links TRBV7-8 with TRBJ1-2, with 8 bases aligning to TRBD1. The V gene end was trimmed by 8 bases and the J gene end by 2 bases; junction bases not matched to a gene: 16. Germline CDR1 and CDR2: SGHVS and FQNEAQ. The CDR3 covers 17 residues. CDR3 protein: CASSKGAGGAVNYGYTF. CDR3 DNA sequence: TGTGCCAGCTCCAAGGGGGCAGGGGGCGCAGTAAACTATGGCTACACCTTC.

V usage is TRBV18 and J usage is TRBJ2-3, with TRBD1 matching 7 bases. Germline V gives CDR1 KGHSH, CDR2 LQKENI. The CDR3 covers 13 residues. Trimming cost V 4 bases and J 5 bases; bases outside gene matches: 3. CDR3 sequence reads: CASSQRTGDTQYF. The CDR3 nucleotides read TGTGCCAGCTCACAACGGACAGGAGATACGCAGTATTTT.

This clone was recorded a few times. J is TRBJ2-6 and V is TRBV5-6; D is perhaps TRBD1 or TRBD2 (5 bases each). V lost 4 bases, J lost 5 bases, and 19 bases lay in between. The length of the CDR3 is 17 residues. Germline assignment: CDR1 SGHDT and CDR2 YYEEEE. CDR3 protein: CASSLGDAEGRANVLTF. CDR3 nucleotides: TGTGCCAGCAGCCTGGGAGACGCTGAGGGGAGGGCCAACGTCCTGACTTTC.

This rearrangement joins TRBV12-3 or TRBV12-4 to TRBJ1-2; the D gene is possibly TRBD1 (6 bases). This CDR3 is built from 13 residues. The CDR3 here is CALVPGERYGYTF. The CDR3 coding sequence is TGTGCACTCGTCCCAGGGGAGCGATATGGCTACACCTTC.

The V gene is TRBV18, the J gene TRBJ2-7; D may be TRBD1 (6 bases). CDR1 and CDR2 from the germline V gene are KGHSH and LQKENI. The CDR3 loop spans 13 amino acids. Between the trimmed V and J ends, which lost 5 bases and 7 bases, there was a span of 15 bases. This CDR3 reads CASSFSGVGEQYF. For the CDR3, the DNA is TGTGCCAGCTCATTCTCAGGGGTAGGGGAGCAGTACTTC. The variable domain in full, completed from reference TRBV18 and TRBJ2-7, reads NAGVMQNPRHLVRRRGQEARLRCSPMKGHSHVYWYRQLPEEGLKFMVYLQKENIIDESGMPKERFSAEFPKEGPSILRIQQVVRGDSAAYFCASSFSGVGEQYFGPGTRLTVT.

The V call is TRBV19, the J call TRBJ2-7, with 12 nucleotides matching TRBD1. The CDR3 covers 14 residues. Germline trimming cut 4 bases from V and 9 bases from J; bases unmatched to any gene: 7. From germline, CDR1 is LNHDA and CDR2 SQIVND (reference sequence). The CDR3 spells CASSNQGQGAAQYF. CDR3 bases: TGTGCCAGTAGTAACCAGGGACAGGGGGCTGCGCAGTACTTC.

This chain uses TRBV7-8 with TRBJ2-1; TRBD1 matches at 7 bases. The CDR3 totals 14 residues. Trimming removed 6 bases from V and 5 bases from J; junction bases left unmatched: 7. Germline-derived CDR1 and CDR2 are SGHVS and FQNEAQ. The CDR3: CASSSPGTDNEQFF. In nucleotides, the CDR3 is TGTGCCAGCAGTTCGCCCGGGACAGACAATGAGCAGTTCTTC.

The V gene is TRBV7-9, the J gene TRBJ2-3; 8 positions match TRBD2. This CDR3 is 17 amino acids long. CDR1 SEHNR and CDR2 FQNEAQ come from the germline V gene (reference sequence). Losses at the gene ends were 0 bases for V and 4 bases for J; bases not matched to a gene: 9. The CDR3 nucleotides are TGTGCCAGCAGCTTAGCGGCGACGGGGGGGCCAGCAGATACGCAGTATTTT. Residues: CASSLAATGGPADTQYF.